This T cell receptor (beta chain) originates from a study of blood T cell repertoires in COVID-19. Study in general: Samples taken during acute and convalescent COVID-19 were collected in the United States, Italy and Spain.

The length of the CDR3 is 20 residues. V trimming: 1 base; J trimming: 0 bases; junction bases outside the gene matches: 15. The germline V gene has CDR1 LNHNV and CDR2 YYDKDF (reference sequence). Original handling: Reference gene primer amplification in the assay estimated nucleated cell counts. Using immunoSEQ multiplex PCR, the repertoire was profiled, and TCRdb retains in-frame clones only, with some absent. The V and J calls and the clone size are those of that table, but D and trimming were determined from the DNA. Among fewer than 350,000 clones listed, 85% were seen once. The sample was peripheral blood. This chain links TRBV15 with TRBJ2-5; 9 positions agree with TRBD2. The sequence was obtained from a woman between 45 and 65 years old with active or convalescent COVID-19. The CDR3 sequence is CATSRASSGLAGLYQETQYF. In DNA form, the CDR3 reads TGTGCCACCAGCAGAGCCTCGTCAGGGCTAGCGGGACTGTACCAAGAGACCCAGTACTTC.